These 11 T cell receptor delta chains came from one sample sequenced in a study of gamma-delta T cells after stem cell transplantation. TCRdb applied CATT to the RT-PCR reads for clone calling. The sample has about 3,500 delta-chain clones, 9% to 14% seen once. The sequenced sample was gamma-delta T cells. The receptors stem from a human donor. It is not recorded whose cells these are; they may come from a transplant donor.

This clone has more than one count but fewer than ten. The rearrangement uses TRDV1 and TRDJ1; D possibly corresponds to TRDD3 (5 bases). This CDR3 spans 16 amino acids. Germline assignment: CDR1 TSWWSYY and CDR2 QGS. V was shortened by 4 bases and J by 0 bases, with 15 bases between the two germline ends. The CDR3 nucleotides read TGTGCTCTTGGGGGCCTGCGGGGGGCACACACCGATAAACTCATCTTT. Protein sequence: CALGGLRGAHTDKLIF.

The CDR3 is CALGELGGFLTGGYTDKLIF. CDR3 bases: TGTGCTCTTGGGGAACTAGGGGGATTCCTAACTGGGGGATACACCGATAAACTCATCTTT. This chain uses TRDV1 with TRDJ1; 10 bases map to TRDD3. With V trimmed by 0 bases and J by 0 bases, 13 bases remained unmatched. Germline V gene data show CDR1 as TSWWSYY and CDR2 as QGS. The CDR3 consists of 20 residues.

The genes are TRDV1 and TRDJ1, with 11 positions matching TRDD3. This CDR3 has 20 amino acids. V was pared by 6 bases and J by 4 bases, with 22 bases of the junction left unmatched. From germline, CDR1 is TSWWSYY and CDR2 QGS. CDR3 sequence reads: CALGGVSRYWGISRGDKLIF. DNA of the CDR3: TGTGCTCTTGGTGGGGTATCCAGGTACTGGGGGATATCGCGGGGCGATAAACTCATCTTT.

This chain links TRDV1 with TRDJ1; 8 nucleotides align to TRDD3. Germline lookup yields CDR1 TSWWSYY and CDR2 QGS. This CDR3 comprises 23 residues. V lost 0 bases to trimming and J lost 0 bases; unmatched junction nucleotides: 24. The CDR3: CALGELEGPTLSCWGRYTDKLIF. The CDR3 nucleotides are TGTGCTCTTGGGGAACTAGAAGGTCCTACGTTGAGTTGCTGGGGGAGGTACACCGATAAACTCATCTTT.

This clone was found a few times. The chain has TRDV1 and TRDJ1; TRDD3 aligns across 8 bases. V trimming: 0 bases; J trimming: 6 bases; junction bases outside the gene matches: 21. This CDR3 has 20 residues. Germline assignment: CDR1 TSWWSYY and CDR2 QGS. CDR3 DNA sequence: TGTGCTCTTGGGGAACTCCCCCGGCGTCCTGGTGTACTGGGGGTCCATAAACTCATCTTT. This encodes CALGELPRRPGVLGVHKLIF.

This clone was picked up a small number of times. CDR3 region: CAFRSMGSGAYTDKLIF. DNA of the CDR3: TGTGCCTTTAGATCTATGGGGTCTGGGGCTTACACCGATAAACTCATCTTT. The chain joins TRDV3 to TRDJ1; perhaps TRDD3 as D (6 bases). Germline lookup yields CDR1 TVYSNPD and CDR2 GDNSRS (reference sequence). V gave up 0 bases and J gave up 0 bases, with 20 bases separating them. The CDR3 has 17 residues.

A remark on this clone: A much more abundant neighbour one base away suggests this may be a read error. The chain has TRDV2 and TRDJ3; possibly TRDD3 for D (5 bases). Since TCRdb gives no J gene, matching the DNA to germline was used here to assign it. The V end lost 1 base, the J end lost 0 bases, and 9 bases lay between the germline ends. Germline CDR1 GEAIGNYY, CDR2 EKD. The length of the CDR3 is 17 residues. DNA for the CDR3: TGTGCCTGTGACACTGGGGTATACTCCTGGGACACCCGACAGATGTTTTTC. Translation gives CACDTGVYSWDTRQMFF.

The table lists this clone with a few counts. The chain has TRDV1 and TRDJ1, with TRDD2 identical over 7 bases. Germline values: CDR1 TSWWSYY, CDR2 QGS. V lost 1 base to trimming and J lost 0 bases; unmatched junction nucleotides: 29. CDR3 length: 24 residues. The CDR3 nucleotides are TGTGCTCTTGGGGAACCCCCACTTCCTAAGCAGTTCATTGGGCCTCTGGAGTACACCGATAAACTCATCTTT. It translates to CALGEPPLPKQFIGPLEYTDKLIF.

This chain uses TRDV3 with TRDJ3; TRDD3 matches 11 bases. Per the germline V gene, CDR1 is TVYSNPD and CDR2 is GDNSRS (reference sequence). The V and J ends lost 5 bases and 2 bases, in that order; junction bases with no gene match: 8. The CDR3 extends over 17 amino acids. The CDR3 DNA reads as TGTGCCCTCCTACTGGGGGATAGAACCTGGGACACCCGACAGATGTTTTTC. It specifies CALLLGDRTWDTRQMFF.

This clone was found a few times. J is TRDJ1 and V is TRDV1; TRDD3 aligns across 9 bases. The CDR3 totals 19 residues. Germline V gene data show CDR1 as TSWWSYY and CDR2 as QGS. V gave up 1 base and J gave up 0 bases; unmatched junction bases: 12. The DNA for the CDR3 is TGTGCTCTTGGGGAACGATCGTGCCGTACTGGGGGACACACCGATAAACTCATCTTT. Protein product: CALGERSCRTGGHTDKLIF.

This clone came up a few times. This chain links TRDV3 with TRDJ1; no reliable D call. The germline V gene encodes CDR1 TVYSNPD and CDR2 GDNSRS (reference sequence). CDR3 size: 15 residues. Trimming removed 2 bases at V and 0 bases at J, with 16 bases between. The DNA of the CDR3 is TGTGCCTTTCCCCCTCACCGAATGTACACCGATAAACTCATCTTT. Its protein product is CAFPPHRMYTDKLIF.